The clone carrying this TCR beta chain was observed a handful of times. The CDR3 spans 11 residues. V dropped 7 bases and J dropped 4 bases, with 5 bases sitting between them. CDR1 LGHNT and CDR2 FRNRAP come from the germline V gene. The data belong to a study of blood T cells in healthy people across ages. It was with a sample-barcoded 5' primer and a J-beta primer mix that a second PCR of roughly 7 to 12 cycles was run. TCRdb used MiXCR to reprocess the 5' RACE reads, holding one entry per CDR3 protein. Of 550,000 to 700,000 distinct CDR3 sequences listed, 25% to 30% were seen once; the top ten hold approximately 17%. The draw of peripheral blood yielded ten milliliters from each donor.

The rearrangement uses TRBV12-5 and TRBJ1-3; no clear D gene. This sequence was found in a woman aged 65 to 85 in good health. Specimen: blood. CDR3 nucleotides: TGTGCTAGTGAGCGAGGAAACACCATATATTTT. This encodes CASERGNTIYF.